The 17 T cell receptor beta chains reported below all come from one sample, sequenced in a study of spatial heterogeneity in lung cancer (dated by TCRdb to between 2017 and 2020). The label giving this sample's time point can be read as: sample taken at primary tumor resection. For TCR sequencing, whole RNA was extracted from tumor and nontumor lung tissue, or from cryopreserved PBMC samples, and no cell sorting was done. Libraries were constructed by 5' RACE. Sequenced on a NextSeq 500. TCRdb took the public reads, trimmed them with fastp at Q25, ran MiXCR for clone calling and kept in-frame beta chains. One record per CDR3 amino acid sequence lists the most common genes and DNA. This sample comprises tens of thousands of distinct CDR3 sequences, 10% to 15% of them detected only once. The ten largest clones take up 3.5% to 5.5% of the sample. The sample consisted of PBMCs, taken at surgery. These receptors all stem from a male donor with early-stage non-small cell lung cancer.

The gene calls are TRBV20-1 and TRBJ1-4; no firm D call. Germline lookup yields CDR1 DFQATT and CDR2 SNEGSKA (reference sequence). Between the trimmed V and J ends, which lost 4 bases and 6 bases, there was a span of 12 bases. This CDR3 contains 13 residues. The CDR3 loop reads CSAIDILDEKLFF. The CDR3 region has the DNA TGCAGTGCTATTGACATCCTAGATGAAAAACTGTTTTTT.

The genes are TRBV24-1 and TRBJ2-1, with D perhaps TRBD2 (5 bases). The CDR3 totals 18 residues. V dropped 3 bases and J dropped 0 bases, with 17 bases sitting between them. Per the germline V gene, CDR1 is KGHDR and CDR2 is SFDVKD. Here the CDR3 reads CATSDPTTRISSYNEQFF. As DNA, the CDR3 is TGTGCCACCAGTGATCCCACAACTAGAATCAGCTCCTACAATGAGCAGTTCTTC.

This clonotype was seen repeatedly, ten times or more. V and J are TRBV3-1 and TRBJ1-1; D may be TRBD1 (5 bases). The CDR3 sequence is 12 residues long. Trimming shortened V by 8 bases and J by 1 base, and 8 bases separated the two germline ends. Germline loops: CDR1 LGHDT, CDR2 YNNKEL (reference sequence). DNA of the CDR3: TGTGCCAGCGGACATACGAACACTGAAGCTTTCTTT. Translating gives CASGHTNTEAFF.

This clonotype was seen ten or more times. CDR3 sequence: CASSFDGETQYF. The CDR3 DNA is TGTGCCAGCAGCTTCGACGGCGAGACCCAGTACTTC. The chain combines TRBV12-3 or TRBV12-4 with TRBJ2-5; D remains ambiguous. V was trimmed by 6 bases and J by 5 bases, leaving 10 bases between them. CDR3 length: 12 amino acids.

This clonotype was seen a few times. This chain links TRBV4-1 with TRBJ2-3, with 7 bases fitting TRBD2. The CDR3 loop spans 16 amino acids. With V trimmed by 1 base and J by 2 bases, 6 bases remained unmatched. From germline, CDR1 is MGHRA and CDR2 YSYEKL. The CDR3: CASSQVERGSTDTQYF. Written as DNA, the CDR3 is TGCGCCAGCAGCCAAGTGGAGCGGGGTTCCACAGATACGCAGTATTTT.

This clonotype was recorded at least ten times. The chain employs TRBV25-1 and TRBJ1-4, with 8 bases that match TRBD1. V lost 4 bases and J lost 11; bases outside the gene matches: 6. This CDR3 is built from 13 residues. Germline CDR1 reads MGHDK; CDR2 reads SYGVNS. In DNA, the CDR3 is TGTGCCAGCAGTGTACCGGGACAGGAGAAACTGTTTTTT. It encodes CASSVPGQEKLFF.

Ten or more counts support this clonotype. The chain is built from TRBV11-2 and TRBJ2-5; unclear D gene. CDR1 and CDR2 from the germline V gene are SGHAT and FQNNGV. The CDR3 has 13 residues. Between the trimmed V and J ends, which lost 1 base and 5 bases, there was a span of 8 bases. The CDR3 reads CASSLVPRETQYF. The CDR3 DNA reads TGTGCCAGCAGCTTAGTTCCGAGGGAGACCCAGTACTTC.

This chain connects TRBV7-8 to TRBJ2-6; D gene uncertain. The CDR3 has 15 residues. The germline V and J ends were trimmed by 4 bases and 0 bases, with 7 bases remaining between them. Germline CDR1 SGHVS, CDR2 FQNEAQ. CDR3 residues: CASSSTVSGANVLTF. The CDR3 DNA sequence: TGTGCCAGCAGCTCGACCGTCTCTGGGGCCAACGTCCTGACTTTC. Complete variable domain (other parts from reference TRBV7-8 and TRBJ2-6): GAGVSQSPRYKVAKRGQDVALRCDPISGHVSLFWYQQALGQGPEFLTYFQNEAQLDKSGLPSDRFFAERPEGSVSTLKIQRTQQEDSAVYLCASSSTVSGANVLTFGAGSRLTVL.

The chain uses TRBV11-2 and TRBJ1-4; the D gene is possibly TRBD1 (5 bases). Looked up from germline, CDR1 is SGHAT and CDR2 is FQNNGV. This CDR3 is 16 amino acids long. The V end was cut by 5 bases, the J end by 5 bases, with 18 bases between. CDR3: CASSREVGRPNEKLFF. CDR3 sequence (DNA): TGTGCCAGCAGCCGAGAGGTGGGACGGCCGAATGAAAAACTGTTTTTT.

V gene TRBV5-1 combines with J gene TRBJ2-1; D is perhaps TRBD1 or TRBD2 (5 bases each). CDR3 length: 15 residues. The V gene lost 4 bases and the J gene lost 7 bases, with 18 bases spanning the gap. Germline V gene sequence: CDR1 SGHRS, CDR2 YFSETQ. The CDR3 coding sequence is TGCGCCAGCAGCCCCACTTACGGGGCGCAAAATGAGCAGTTCTTC. Translation gives CASSPTYGAQNEQFF.

The sample holds a few counts of this clonotype. CDR3: CASSQGRENEQYF. The CDR3 coding sequence is TGCGCCAGCAGCCAAGGCAGGGAAAACGAGCAGTACTTC. The J gene is TRBJ2-7, the V gene TRBV4-1; maybe TRBD1 (5 bases). Germline assignment: CDR1 MGHRA and CDR2 YSYEKL. V was clipped by 1 base and J by 5 bases, with 9 bases between them. CDR3 length: 13 amino acids.

This clonotype was picked up many times. The chain uses TRBV7-9 and TRBJ2-7; weak D call: TRBD1 (6 bases). V was cut by 5 bases and J by 2 bases, with 7 bases left in between. Germline V gene sequence: CDR1 SEHNR, CDR2 FQNEAQ (reference sequence). The CDR3 loop spans 12 amino acids. This chain's CDR3 is CASSRTAYEQYF. The CDR3 DNA reads as TGTGCCAGCAGCAGGACAGCCTACGAGCAGTACTTC.

The rearrangement joins TRBV5-1 to TRBJ1-1; D uncertain. Germline V CDR1 and CDR2: SGHRS, YFSETQ. The germline V and J ends were trimmed by 0 bases and 5 bases, with 14 bases remaining between them. The CDR3 sequence is 15 residues long. The CDR3 nucleotides read TGCGCCAGCAGCTTGGCGGGAGTGCACGGGACTGAAGCTTTCTTT. As protein: CASSLAGVHGTEAFF.

This clonotype was counted a few times. The chain is built from TRBV7-2 and TRBJ2-2; D unresolved. Germline V lookup: CDR1 SGHTA, CDR2 FQGNSA. The CDR3 sequence is 14 residues long. The V end was cut by 4 bases, the J end by 6 bases, with 12 bases between. For the CDR3, the DNA is TGTGCCAGCAGCTCCCGGGTGGAATCCGGGGAGCTGTTTTTT. Its translation: CASSSRVESGELFF.

There are many counts of this clonotype. The chain has TRBV27 and TRBJ2-1; D may be TRBD2 (6 bases). The CDR3 is made up of 15 amino acids. Trimming pared 8 bases from V and 0 bases from J, leaving 14 bases between. Per the germline V gene, CDR1 is MNHEY and CDR2 is SMNVEV (reference sequence). The CDR3 here is CASHSAGGSYNEQFF. In DNA, the CDR3 is TGTGCCAGCCATTCCGCCGGGGGCTCCTACAATGAGCAGTTCTTC.

This clonotype has only a few counts. This rearrangement joins TRBV11-3 to TRBJ1-3, with D hard to call. V lost 2 bases and J lost 4, with 12 bases in between. This CDR3 comprises 15 residues. The V gene's germline CDR1 is SGHNT and CDR2 YENEEA. The CDR3 DNA is TGTGCCAGCAGCTTAACCCCGTCTAGAGGAAACACCATATATTTT. Its translation: CASSLTPSRGNTIYF.

This clonotype was observed a few times. The genes are TRBV5-1 and TRBJ2-7, with 8 bases aligning to TRBD2. With 7 bases clipped from V and 3 bases from J, the junction kept 6 bases outside the gene matches. This CDR3 has 13 amino acids. The germline V gene encodes CDR1 SGHRS and CDR2 YFSETQ. CDR3 DNA: TGCGCCAGCGATAGCGGGGAGGGCTACGAGCAGTACTTC. Protein: CASDSGEGYEQYF.